Listed below are T cell receptor beta chains from one sample, sequenced in a study of neoadjuvant anti-PD-1 for oral cavity cancer. Method: immunoSEQ multiplex PCR; TCRdb's copy keeps in-frame clones and lacks some. The sample lists about 9,300 clones, about 80% occurring once. Here the sequenced sample was PBMCs, taken after nivolumab (anti-PD-1) treatment. The receptors stem from a person between 40 and 80 years old with oral cavity squamous cell carcinoma. Both conserved end residues are part of each CDR3.

V gene: TRBV28
CDR3 protein: CASSYDTRGRRYGYTF

V gene: TRBV5-1
CDR3 protein: CASSLTGEGRGIKQYF

V gene: TRBV7-6
CDR3 protein: CASSLEVEGSIQYF

V gene: TRBV14
CDR3 protein: CASSQLRGQGDYGYTF

V gene: TRBV28
CDR3 protein: CASSPSGSQGYEQYF

V gene: TRBV27
CDR3 protein: CASSPGRNEQYF

V gene: TRBV5-8
CDR3 protein: CASSLPQVWGETQYF

V gene: TRBV6-1
CDR3 protein: CASTQAIGGGMAFF

V gene: TRBV19
CDR3 protein: CASSGLAFSPTQPQHF

V gene: TRBV7-9
CDR3 protein: CASSFQETQYF

V gene: TRBV19
CDR3 protein: CASHRSPGANVLTF

V gene: TRBV5-6
CDR3 protein: CASSPWGGLYGYTF

V gene: TRBV5-1
CDR3 protein: CASSLAGTGELFF

V gene: TRBV2
CDR3 protein: CASSENFGVYEQYF

V gene: TRBV27
CDR3 protein: CASSSHLQGSGYTF

V gene: TRBV2
CDR3 protein: CASIREMGTGELFF

V gene: TRBV9
CDR3 protein: CASSVTGQETQYF

V gene: TRBV11-2
CDR3 protein: CASSWDGYGYTF

V gene: TRBV5-1
CDR3 protein: CASRTGRGETQYF

V gene: TRBV5-1
CDR3 protein: CASSEGLNTEAFF